The clone carrying this T cell receptor beta chain was picked up many times. Its antigen is unidentified. As healthy controls, volunteers from a blood bank in Maryland, USA, were used. The sorted libraries took under 1.2 million CD4+ or CD8+ T cells. The trim removed 5 bases at V and 5 bases at J, leaving 5 bases unmatched. Germline V lookup: CDR1 SEHNR, CDR2 FQNEAQ (reference sequence). This CDR3 has 13 amino acids. These data are taken from a study of neurological immune-mediated disorders. General study findings and limits: The absence of any CDR3 amino acid sequence shared by expanded clones across subjects suggests that repertoires were private in all groups.

5'RACE with 10-nucleotide random UMIs produced the cDNA. Each CDR3 protein gets one entry after TCRdb re-called the 5' RACE reads with MiXCR. Here the sample spans fewer than 40,000 distinct CDR3 sequences, 4% to 5.5% being singletons. V usage is TRBV7-9 and J usage is TRBJ2-5, with 7 nucleotides matching TRBD1. This TCR came from a young man in good health. The sequenced sample was CD4+ T cells from blood. Written as DNA, the CDR3 is TGTGCCAGCAGCCGTGGGACAGTGGAGACCCAGTACTTC. Translating it yields CASSRGTVETQYF.